This section outlines one T cell receptor (beta chain) sequence together with its context. Its antigen is as yet unknown. Germline is not matched at one junction end, which may reflect a read error. Clones were sequenced by immunoSEQ multiplex PCR, and TCRdb holds only the in-frame ones, with some missing. The sample holds about 140,000 clones, 85% to 95% seen once. These data come from a study of cytotoxic CD8 clonotypes in ibrutinib-treated CLL. For the study at large: Response samples came after a median 12 months of treatment, range 6 to 36. The study recorded mean values of around 250,000 productive templates and tens of thousands of productive rearrangements per sample.

Study-level results: The public clonotypes identified were infrequent and showed contraction or stability on treatment.

The V gene's germline CDR1 is SGHRS and CDR2 YFSETQ. CDR3 size: 11 residues. Libraries of TCR beta were made from 1.5 to 2.5 micrograms of genomic DNA that came from cryopreserved PBMCs. The sample here was PBMCs, taken after 12 months of ibrutinib treatment. The chain couples TRBV5-1 to TRBJ1-1, with D unclear. The sequence derives from a human donor with chronic lymphocytic leukemia. The CDR3 protein is CASSLNAEAFF. DNA for the CDR3: TGCGCCAGCAGCTTGAACGCTGAAGCTTTCTTT.